The clone carrying this T cell receptor beta chain came up a few times. Time point in this sample: persistent/refractory GD, antithyroid drugs over 5 years with positive TRAb. From PBMCs, RNA was extracted and then used to make the TCR library. The record originates from a study of regulatory T cells in long-lasting Graves disease. Arm-PCR with iRepertoire HTBI primers amplified the CDR3 regions for these TCR beta libraries. Source study methods: Across samples, 50 to 65 TRBV and some 13 TRBJ segments were found. TCRdb reprocessed the multiplex PCR reads with MiXCR, giving one entry per CDR3 protein. V and J calls and clone size were set by TCRdb, not the authors. The table includes 300,000 to 400,000 distinct CDR3 sequences, 20% detected once. Looked up from germline, CDR1 is LNHNV and CDR2 is YYDKDF (reference sequence). Trimming removed 3 bases from V and 4 bases from J, with 18 bases in between. There are 16 residues in the CDR3.

This clonotype was obtained from a female donor with Graves disease. The rearrangement joins TRBV15 to TRBJ1-1; D remains unclear. Sequencing was performed on peripheral blood mononuclear cells (PBMCs), taken when the disease was refractory, from a patient treated with antithyroid drugs. CDR3 sequence reads: CATSSSFRLGATEAFF. The CDR3 coding sequence is TGTGCCACCAGCAGTTCGTTCAGACTGGGTGCCACTGAAGCTTTCTTT.